The rows below give T cell receptor beta chains drawn from one sample of a study of shared T cell receptors in the human thymus. TCRdb keeps only in-frame clones here, not all; method: immunoSEQ multiplex PCR. The sample has about 380,000 clones, 85% to 95% seen once. The specimen was thymocytes. These TCRs come from a human donor. The CDR3 runs from the conserved cysteine through the conserved F or W. Each record gives: V gene, D gene, J gene, CDR3 DNA, CDR3 protein. A D gene is named only where the DNA matches it firmly.

V: TRBV28
D: NA
J: TRBJ2-7
DNA: TGTGCCAGCAGTTTGTGGGGGCCTAAGCTTGGCAGCTCCTACGAGCAGTACTTC
CDR3: CASSLWGPKLGSSYEQYF

V: TRBV29-1
D: NA
J: TRBJ2-7
DNA: TGCAGCGTTGGGTTGGCGGAGTCCTACGAGCAGTACTTC
CDR3: CSVGLAESYEQYF

V: TRBV19
D: TRBD1
J: TRBJ1-2
DNA: TGTGCCAGTAGTCCCCGACAGGGACCTAACTATGGCTACACCTTC
CDR3: CASSPRQGPNYGYTF

V: TRBV10-2
D: NA
J: TRBJ2-7
DNA: TGCGCCAGCAGTGAGCGGGGGTTCTACGAGCAGTACTTC
CDR3: CASSERGFYEQYF

V: TRBV28
D: TRBD1
J: TRBJ2-1
DNA: TGTGCCAGCAGTTTCCCGGACAGGGGGGTCGACAAGAATGAGCAGTTCTTC
CDR3: CASSFPDRGVDKNEQFF

V: TRBV5-1
D: NA
J: TRBJ2-3
DNA: TGCGCCAGCAGCTTCGGGGGACCGAGCACAGATACGCAGTATTTT
CDR3: CASSFGGPSTDTQYF

V: TRBV28
D: NA
J: TRBJ2-7
DNA: TGTGCCAGCAGTACTAGTACGTACGAGCAGTACTTC
CDR3: CASSTSTYEQYF

V: TRBV14
D: TRBD1
J: TRBJ1-2
DNA: TGTGCCAGCAGCCCACTCGACCCCGGGACAGGATGGGGAAACTATGGCTACACCTTC
CDR3: CASSPLDPGTGWGNYGYTF

V: TRBV10-3
D: TRBD2
J: TRBJ2-3
DNA: TGTGCCATCAGTGAGTCGCCGGGGGTAGCGGGAGCGGGAGATACGCAGTATTTT
CDR3: CAISESPGVAGAGDTQYF

V: TRBV6-6
D: TRBD1
J: TRBJ1-3
DNA: TGTGCCAGCAGTCCAGGGACAGGGGTCACTGGAAACACCATATATTTT
CDR3: CASSPGTGVTGNTIYF